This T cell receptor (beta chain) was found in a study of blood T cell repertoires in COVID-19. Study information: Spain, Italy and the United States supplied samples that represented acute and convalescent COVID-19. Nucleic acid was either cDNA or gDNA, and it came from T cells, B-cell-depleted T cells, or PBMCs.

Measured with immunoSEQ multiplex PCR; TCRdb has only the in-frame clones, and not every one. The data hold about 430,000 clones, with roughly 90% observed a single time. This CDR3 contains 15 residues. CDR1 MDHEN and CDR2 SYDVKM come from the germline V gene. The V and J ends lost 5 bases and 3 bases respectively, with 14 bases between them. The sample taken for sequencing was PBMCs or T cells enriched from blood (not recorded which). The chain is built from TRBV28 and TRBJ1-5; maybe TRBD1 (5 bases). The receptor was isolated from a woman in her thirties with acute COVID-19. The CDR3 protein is CASSLDRSYNQPQHF. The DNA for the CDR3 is TGTGCCAGCAGTCTCGACAGAAGTTACAATCAGCCCCAGCATTTT.